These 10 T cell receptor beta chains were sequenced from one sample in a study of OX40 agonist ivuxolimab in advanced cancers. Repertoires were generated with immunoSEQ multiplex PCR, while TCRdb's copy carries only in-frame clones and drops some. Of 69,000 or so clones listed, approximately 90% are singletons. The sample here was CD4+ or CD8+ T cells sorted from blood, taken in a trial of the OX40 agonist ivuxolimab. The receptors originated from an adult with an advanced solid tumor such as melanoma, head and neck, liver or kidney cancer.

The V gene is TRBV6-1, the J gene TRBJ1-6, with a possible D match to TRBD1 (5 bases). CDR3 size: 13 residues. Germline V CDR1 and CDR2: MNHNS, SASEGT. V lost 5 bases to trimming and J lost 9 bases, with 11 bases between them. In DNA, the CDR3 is TGTGCCAGCAGTACTAAACAGGCTTCACCCCTCCACTTT. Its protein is CASSTKQASPLHF.

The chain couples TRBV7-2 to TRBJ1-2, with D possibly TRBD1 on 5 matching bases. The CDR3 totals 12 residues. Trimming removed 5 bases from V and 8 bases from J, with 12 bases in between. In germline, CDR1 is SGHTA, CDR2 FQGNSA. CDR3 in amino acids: CASSTGRQGYTF. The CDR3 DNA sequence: TGTGCCAGCAGCACGGGACGGCAAGGCTACACCTTC.

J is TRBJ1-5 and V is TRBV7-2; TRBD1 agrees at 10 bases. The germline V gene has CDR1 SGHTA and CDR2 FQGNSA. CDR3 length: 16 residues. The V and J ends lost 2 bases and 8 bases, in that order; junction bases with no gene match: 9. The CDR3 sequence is CASSLLSGTGVEPQHF. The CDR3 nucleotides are TGTGCCAGCAGCTTACTCTCCGGGACAGGGGTGGAGCCCCAGCATTTT.

The CDR3 region is CASSDPGGSNTGELFF. CDR3 sequence (DNA): TGTGCCAGCAGTGATCCGGGGGGGAGTAACACCGGGGAGCTGTTTTTT. The gene calls are TRBV2 and TRBJ2-2, with TRBD2 identical over 8 bases. The CDR3 length is 16 residues. Germline loops: CDR1 SNHLY, CDR2 FYNNEI. V was pared by 3 bases and J by 2 bases, with 5 bases of the junction left unmatched.

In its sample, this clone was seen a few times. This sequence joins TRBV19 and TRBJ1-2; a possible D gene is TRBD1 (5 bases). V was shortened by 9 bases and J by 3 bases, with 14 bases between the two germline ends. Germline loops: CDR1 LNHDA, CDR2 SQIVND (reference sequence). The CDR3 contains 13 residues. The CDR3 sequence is CASQDSTDYGYTF. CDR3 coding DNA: TGTGCCAGCCAAGACAGTACGGACTATGGCTACACCTTC.

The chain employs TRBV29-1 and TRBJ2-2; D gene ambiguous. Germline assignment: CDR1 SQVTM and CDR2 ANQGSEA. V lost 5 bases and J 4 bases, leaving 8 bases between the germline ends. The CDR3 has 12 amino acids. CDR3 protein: CSVSSGTGELFF. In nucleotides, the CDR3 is TGCAGCGTTTCATCGGGCACCGGGGAGCTGTTTTTT.

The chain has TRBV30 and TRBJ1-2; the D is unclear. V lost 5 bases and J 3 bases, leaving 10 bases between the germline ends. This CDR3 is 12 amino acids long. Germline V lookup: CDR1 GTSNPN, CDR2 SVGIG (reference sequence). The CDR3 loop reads CAWALGDYGYTF. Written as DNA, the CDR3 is TGTGCCTGGGCCCTTGGGGACTATGGCTACACCTTC.

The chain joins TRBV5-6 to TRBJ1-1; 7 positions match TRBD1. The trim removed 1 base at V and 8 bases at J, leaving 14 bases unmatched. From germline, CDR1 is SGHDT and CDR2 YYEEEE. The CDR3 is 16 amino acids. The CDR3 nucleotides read TGTGCCAGCAGCTTGACAGGGGAGGGTAGGGGACGGGAAGCTTTCTTT. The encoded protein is CASSLTGEGRGREAFF.

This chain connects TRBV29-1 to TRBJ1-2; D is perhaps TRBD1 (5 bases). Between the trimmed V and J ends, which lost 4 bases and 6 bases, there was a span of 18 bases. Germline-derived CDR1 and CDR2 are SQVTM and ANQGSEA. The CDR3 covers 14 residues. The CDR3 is CSVVGRAGLDGYTF. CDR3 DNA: TGCAGCGTTGTGGGAAGGGCAGGGCTGGATGGCTACACCTTC.

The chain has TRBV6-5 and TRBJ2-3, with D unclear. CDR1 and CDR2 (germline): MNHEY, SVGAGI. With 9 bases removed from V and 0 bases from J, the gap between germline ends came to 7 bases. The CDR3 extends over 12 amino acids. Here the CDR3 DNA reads TGTGCCAGTCGGACCAGCACAGATACGCAGTATTTT. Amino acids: CASRTSTDTQYF.